The clone carrying this T cell receptor beta chain occurred a few times. Its antigen is currently unknown. The sample comes from a study of response to subunit inactivated influenza vaccine. Notes on the study in general: With each seasonal influenza vaccination, the authors suggested, few new T cells are recruited.

TCRdb redid the calling of the RT-PCR reads with MiXCR, one entry per CDR3 protein. This table has 500,000 or so distinct CDR3 sequences, about 15% appearing once. Germline V gene sequence: CDR1 DFQATT, CDR2 SNEGSKA (reference sequence). The CDR3 runs 16 residues. V was cut by 3 bases and J by 5 bases, with 17 bases left in between. The J gene is TRBJ1-6, the V gene TRBV20-1, with D uncertain. This sequence was found in a man in his fifties or sixties who received an inactivated influenza vaccine. Sequenced material: CD4+ T cells sorted from PBMCs, taken roughly 24 months after vaccination. The CDR3 DNA reads as TGCAGTGCTAGGCCACTATACTTTGAGGATAATTCACCCCTCCACTTT. Its protein product is CSARPLYFEDNSPLHF.